This TCR beta chain was captured in a study of vaccination effects on CD4 cells after COVID-19. The germline CDR1 and CDR2 sequences are SNHLY and FYNNEI. The CDR3 has 14 residues. The germline V and J ends were trimmed by 5 bases and 4 bases, with 14 bases remaining between them. Measured with immunoSEQ multiplex PCR; TCRdb has only the in-frame clones, and not every one. The top ten clones hold roughly 3.1% of a sample with more than 30,000 clones, around 74% of them seen once. In regard to this clone: No antigen is known for it.

Study results and limitations: Just 1 of 255 vaccine-induced clones in healthy recipients was cross-reactive.

Between days 9 and 10 of culture, CD4+ T cells were separated out. Nucleocapsid antibody tests were negative, and the vaccine recipients had no prior SARS-CoV-2 infection. Days 3 and 7 were when half the medium was replaced with IL-2 medium. This TCR derives from a human donor who received a COVID-19 vaccine. The gene calls are TRBV2 and TRBJ2-5; no reliable D call. Source: CD4+ T cells from PBMCs cultured without peptide, taken before COVID-19 vaccination. CDR3 sequence reads: CASSSQWPGETQYF. The CDR3 nucleotides are TGTGCCAGCAGTTCCCAATGGCCGGGAGAGACCCAGTACTTC.